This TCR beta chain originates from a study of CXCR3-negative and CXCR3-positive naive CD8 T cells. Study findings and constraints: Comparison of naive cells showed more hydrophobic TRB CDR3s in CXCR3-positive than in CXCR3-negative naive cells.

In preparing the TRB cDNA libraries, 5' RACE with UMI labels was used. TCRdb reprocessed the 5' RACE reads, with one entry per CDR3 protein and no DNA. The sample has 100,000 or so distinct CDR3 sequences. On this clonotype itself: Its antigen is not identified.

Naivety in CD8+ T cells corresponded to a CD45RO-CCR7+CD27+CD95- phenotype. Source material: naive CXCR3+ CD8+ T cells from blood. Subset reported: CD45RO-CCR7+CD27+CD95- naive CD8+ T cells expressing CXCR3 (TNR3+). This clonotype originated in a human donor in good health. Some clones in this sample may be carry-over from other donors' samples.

CDR3: CASSVDGENTEAFF. The genes are TRBV9 and TRBJ1-1. Germline-derived CDR1 and CDR2 are SGDLS and YYNGEE. The CDR3 has 14 residues.